This TCR beta chain was captured by sequencing in a study of blood T cells in healthy people across ages. The second PCR ran roughly 7 to 11 cycles with a sample-barcoded 5' primer and J-beta primers. In TCRdb, the 5' RACE reads were re-called with MiXCR into one record per CDR3 protein. This table holds roughly 800,000 distinct CDR3 sequences, more than 45% found once. V was shortened by 5 bases and J by 10 bases, with 11 bases between the two germline ends. CDR3 length equals 11 residues. Germline V gene data show CDR1 as SEHNR and CDR2 as FQNEAQ (reference sequence). It was around 10 milliliters of peripheral blood that were drawn from each donor. Comment on this clonotype: The antigen remains unidentified.

Study-wide results and limits: The study could not conclusively compare naive and antigen-experienced cells, given its unsorted PBMCs.

This clonotype was obtained from a man between 25 and 39 years old in good health. J is TRBJ1-1 and V is TRBV7-9, with D perhaps TRBD1 (6 bases). Material for sequencing was blood. The CDR3 region has the DNA TGTGCCAGCAGCAGGGACACGAGAGCTTTCTTT. Its translation: CASSRDTRAFF.